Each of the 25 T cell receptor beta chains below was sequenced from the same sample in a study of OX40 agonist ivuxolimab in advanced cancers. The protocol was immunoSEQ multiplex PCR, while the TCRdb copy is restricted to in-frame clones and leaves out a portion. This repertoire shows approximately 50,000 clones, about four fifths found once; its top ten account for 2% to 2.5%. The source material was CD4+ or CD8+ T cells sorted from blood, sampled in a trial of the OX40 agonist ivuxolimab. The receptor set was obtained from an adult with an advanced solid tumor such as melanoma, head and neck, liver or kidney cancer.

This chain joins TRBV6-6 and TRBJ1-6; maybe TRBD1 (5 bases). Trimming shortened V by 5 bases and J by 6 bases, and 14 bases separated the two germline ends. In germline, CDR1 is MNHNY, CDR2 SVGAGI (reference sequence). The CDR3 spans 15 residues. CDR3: CASSAGTAANSPLHF. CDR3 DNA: TGTGCCAGCAGTGCCGGGACGGCCGCTAATTCACCCCTCCACTTT.

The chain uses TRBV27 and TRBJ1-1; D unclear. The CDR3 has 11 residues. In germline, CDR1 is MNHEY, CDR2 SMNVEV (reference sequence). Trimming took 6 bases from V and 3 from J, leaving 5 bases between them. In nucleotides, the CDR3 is TGTGCCAGCAGGGGATACACTGAAGCTTTCTTT. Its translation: CASRGYTEAFF.

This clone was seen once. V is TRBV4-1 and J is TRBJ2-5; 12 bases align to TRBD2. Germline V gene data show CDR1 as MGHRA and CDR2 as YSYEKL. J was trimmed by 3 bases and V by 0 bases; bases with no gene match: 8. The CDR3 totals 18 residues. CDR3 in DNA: TGCGCCAGCAGCCAAGATAAGGGACTAGCGGGCTATAAAGAGACCCAGTACTTC. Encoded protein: CASSQDKGLAGYKETQYF.

CDR3 region: CASSNHRVAASEKLFF. CDR3 DNA sequence: TGTGCCAGCAGCAACCACAGGGTCGCGGCTAGCGAAAAACTGTTTTTT. V gene TRBV7-9 combines with J gene TRBJ1-4; possibly TRBD1 for D (6 bases). The germline V gene has CDR1 SEHNR and CDR2 FQNEAQ (reference sequence). Trimming removed 5 bases at V and 8 bases at J, with 21 bases between. The CDR3 spans 16 residues. Drawing the rest from reference TRBV7-9 and TRBJ1-4, the complete variable domain is DTGVSQNPRHKITKRGQNVTFRCDPISEHNRLYWYRQTLGQGPEFLTYFQNEAQLEKSRLLSDRFSAERPKGSFSTLEIQRTEQGDSAMYLCASSNHRVAASEKLFFGSGTQLSVL.

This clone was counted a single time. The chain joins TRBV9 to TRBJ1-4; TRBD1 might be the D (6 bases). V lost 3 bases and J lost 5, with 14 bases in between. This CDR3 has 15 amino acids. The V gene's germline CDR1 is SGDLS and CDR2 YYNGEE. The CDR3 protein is CASSGTGRGNEKLFF. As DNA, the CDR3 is TGTGCCAGCAGCGGAACAGGGCGTGGAAATGAAAAACTGTTTTTT.

CDR3 in amino acids: CASSRNDVGTEAFF. CDR3 bases: TGTGCCAGCTCTAGAAATGATGTGGGCACTGAAGCTTTCTTT. The chain employs TRBV18 and TRBJ1-1; D gene unclear. The CDR3 sequence is 14 residues long. V lost 6 bases and J 4 bases, leaving 15 bases between the germline ends. CDR1 is KGHSH, CDR2 LQKENI, per germline.

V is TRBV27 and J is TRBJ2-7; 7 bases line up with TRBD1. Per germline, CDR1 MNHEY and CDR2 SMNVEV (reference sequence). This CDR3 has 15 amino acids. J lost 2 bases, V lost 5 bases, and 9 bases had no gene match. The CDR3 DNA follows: TGTGCCAGCAGTCGTACGTCGACAGGGACCTACGAGCAGTACTTC. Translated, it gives CASSRTSTGTYEQYF.

The CDR3 protein is CASSFYSGSFSYEQYF. CDR3 sequence (DNA): TGCGCCAGCAGCTTTTATTCGGGTTCCTTCTCCTACGAGCAGTACTTC. This chain joins TRBV5-1 and TRBJ2-7; D remains unclear. Germline lookup yields CDR1 SGHRS and CDR2 YFSETQ. CDR3 length equals 16 residues. V lost 2 bases and J lost 0, with 15 bases in between.

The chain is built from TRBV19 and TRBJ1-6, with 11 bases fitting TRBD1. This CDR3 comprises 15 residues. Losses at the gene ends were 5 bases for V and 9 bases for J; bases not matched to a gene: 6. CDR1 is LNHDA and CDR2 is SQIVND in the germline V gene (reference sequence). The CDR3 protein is CASSPGQGAGSPLHF. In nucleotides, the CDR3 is TGTGCCAGTAGTCCCGGACAGGGGGCGGGTTCACCCCTCCACTTT.

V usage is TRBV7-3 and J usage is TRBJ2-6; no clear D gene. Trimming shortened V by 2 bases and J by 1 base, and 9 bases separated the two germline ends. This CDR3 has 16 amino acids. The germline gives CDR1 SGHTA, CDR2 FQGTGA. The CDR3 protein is CASSLGQASGANVLTF. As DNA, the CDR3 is TGTGCCAGCAGCTTAGGGCAGGCTTCTGGGGCCAACGTCCTGACTTTC.

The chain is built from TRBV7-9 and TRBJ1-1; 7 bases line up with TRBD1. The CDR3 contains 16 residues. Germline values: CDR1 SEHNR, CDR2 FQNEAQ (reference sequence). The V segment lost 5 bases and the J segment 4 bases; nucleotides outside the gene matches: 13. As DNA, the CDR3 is TGTGCCAGCAGCCCACAGACAGGGTTGAGATTCACTGAAGCTTTCTTT. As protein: CASSPQTGLRFTEAFF.

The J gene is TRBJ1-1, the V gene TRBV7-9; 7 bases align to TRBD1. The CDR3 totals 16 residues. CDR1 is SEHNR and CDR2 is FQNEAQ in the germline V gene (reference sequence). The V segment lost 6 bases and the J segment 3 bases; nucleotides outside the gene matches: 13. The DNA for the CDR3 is TGTGCCAGCAGGTCAGGGGGAAGCTCAGGCGACACTGAAGCTTTCTTT. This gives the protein CASRSGGSSGDTEAFF.

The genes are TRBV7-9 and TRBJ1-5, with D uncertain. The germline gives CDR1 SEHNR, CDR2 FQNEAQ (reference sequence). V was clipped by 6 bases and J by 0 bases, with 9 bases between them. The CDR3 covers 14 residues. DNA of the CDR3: TGTGCCAGCAGTAGAATTTATAGCAATCAGCCCCAGCATTTT. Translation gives CASSRIYSNQPQHF. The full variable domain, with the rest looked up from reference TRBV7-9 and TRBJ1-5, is DTGVSQNPRHKITKRGQNVTFRCDPISEHNRLYWYRQTLGQGPEFLTYFQNEAQLEKSRLLSDRFSAERPKGSFSTLEIQRTEQGDSAMYLCASSRIYSNQPQHFGDGTRLSIL.

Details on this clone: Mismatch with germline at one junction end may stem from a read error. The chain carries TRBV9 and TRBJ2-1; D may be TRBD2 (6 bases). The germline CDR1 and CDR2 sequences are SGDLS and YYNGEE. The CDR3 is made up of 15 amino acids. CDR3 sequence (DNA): TGTGCCAGCAGCCTTCGGAGCGGGTCGTACAGTGAGCAGTTCTTC. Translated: CASSLRSGSYSEQFF. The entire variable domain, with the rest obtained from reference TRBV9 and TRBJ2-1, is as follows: DSGVTQTPKHLITATGQRVTLRCSPRSGDLSVYWYQQSLDQGLQFLIQYYNGEERAKGNILERFSAQQFPDLHSELNLSSLELGDSALYFCASSLRSGSYSEQFFGPGTRLTVL.

CDR3 loop: CASSFEQAADTQYF. CDR3 coding DNA: TGTGCCAGCAGCTTTGAACAGGCGGCAGATACGCAGTATTTT. The chain couples TRBV7-2 to TRBJ2-3, with D perhaps TRBD1 (5 bases). Trimming shortened V by 3 bases and J by 4 bases, and 11 bases separated the two germline ends. Germline CDR1 reads SGHTA; CDR2 reads FQGNSA. The CDR3 length is 14 residues.

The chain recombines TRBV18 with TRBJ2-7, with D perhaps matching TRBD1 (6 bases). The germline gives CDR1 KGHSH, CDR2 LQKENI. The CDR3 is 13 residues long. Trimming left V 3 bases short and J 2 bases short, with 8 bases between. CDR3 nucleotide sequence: TGTGCCAGCTCACCGGGACACACCTACGAGCAGTACTTC. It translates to CASSPGHTYEQYF.

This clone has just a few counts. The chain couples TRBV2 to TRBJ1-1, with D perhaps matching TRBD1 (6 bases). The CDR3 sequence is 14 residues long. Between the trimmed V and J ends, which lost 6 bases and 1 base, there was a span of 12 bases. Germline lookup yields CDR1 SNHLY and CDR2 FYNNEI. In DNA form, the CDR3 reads TGTGCCAGCAGCTCACAGGGCTCGAACACTGAAGCTTTCTTT. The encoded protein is CASSSQGSNTEAFF. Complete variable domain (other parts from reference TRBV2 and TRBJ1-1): EPEVTQTPSHQVTQMGQEVILRCVPISNHLYFYWYRQILGQKVEFLVSFYNNEISEKSEIFDDQFSVERPDGSNFTLKIRSTKLEDSAMYFCASSSQGSNTEAFFGQGTRLTVV.

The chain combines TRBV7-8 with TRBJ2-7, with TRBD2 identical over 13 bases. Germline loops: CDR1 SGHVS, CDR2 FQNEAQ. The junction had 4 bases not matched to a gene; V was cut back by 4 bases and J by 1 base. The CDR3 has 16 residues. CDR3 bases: TGTGCCAGCAGCTCTCGGACTAGCGGGAGATCCTACGAGCAGTACTTC. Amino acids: CASSSRTSGRSYEQYF.

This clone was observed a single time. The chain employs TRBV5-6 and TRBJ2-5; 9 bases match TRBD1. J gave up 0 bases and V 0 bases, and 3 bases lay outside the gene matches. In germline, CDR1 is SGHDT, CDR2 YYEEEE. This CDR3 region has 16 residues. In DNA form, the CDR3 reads TGTGCCAGCAGCTTGGACAGGGGGCCGTACCAAGAGACCCAGTACTTC. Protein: CASSLDRGPYQETQYF.

Written as DNA, the CDR3 is TGTGCCAGCAGCGCCTGGGACAACGAAAAACTGTTTTTT. Protein: CASSAWDNEKLFF. The J gene is TRBJ1-4, the V gene TRBV9, with D possibly being TRBD1 (6 bases). The V end was cut by 3 bases, the J end by 8 bases, with 11 bases between. This CDR3 spans 13 amino acids. Per germline, CDR1 SGDLS and CDR2 YYNGEE.

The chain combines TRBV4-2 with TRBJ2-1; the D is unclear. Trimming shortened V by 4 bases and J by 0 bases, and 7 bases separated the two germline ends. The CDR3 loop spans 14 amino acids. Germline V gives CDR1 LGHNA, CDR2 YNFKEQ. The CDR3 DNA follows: TGTGCCAGCAGCCCCGGCAACTCCTACAATGAGCAGTTCTTC. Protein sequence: CASSPGNSYNEQFF.

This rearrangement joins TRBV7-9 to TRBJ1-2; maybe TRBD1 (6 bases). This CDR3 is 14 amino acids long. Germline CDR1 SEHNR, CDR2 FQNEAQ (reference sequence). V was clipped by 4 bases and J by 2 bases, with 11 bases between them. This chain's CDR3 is CASSSPGANYGYTF. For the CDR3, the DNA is TGTGCCAGCAGCTCCCCAGGGGCCAACTATGGCTACACCTTC.

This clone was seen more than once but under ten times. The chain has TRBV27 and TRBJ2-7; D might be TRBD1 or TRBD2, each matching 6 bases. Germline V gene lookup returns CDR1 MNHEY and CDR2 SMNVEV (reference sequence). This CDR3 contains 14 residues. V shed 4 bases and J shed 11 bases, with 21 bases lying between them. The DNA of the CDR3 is TGTGCCAGCAGTTCCCCCCCCGGGGGCTCGCAGGAGTACTTC. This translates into CASSSPPGGSQEYF.

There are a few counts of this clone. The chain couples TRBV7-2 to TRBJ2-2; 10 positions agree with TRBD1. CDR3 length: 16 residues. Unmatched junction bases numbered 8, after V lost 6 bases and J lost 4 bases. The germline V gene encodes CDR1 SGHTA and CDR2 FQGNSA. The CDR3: CASRAPGQGSTGELFF. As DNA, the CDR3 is TGTGCCAGCAGGGCTCCGGGACAGGGGTCCACCGGGGAGCTGTTTTTT. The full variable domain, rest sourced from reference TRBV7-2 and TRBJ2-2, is GAGVSQSPSNKVTEKGKDVELRCDPISGHTALYWYRQSLGQGLEFLIYFQGNSAPDKSGLPSDRFSAERTGGSVSTLTIQRTQQEDSAVYLCASRAPGQGSTGELFFGEGSRLTVL.

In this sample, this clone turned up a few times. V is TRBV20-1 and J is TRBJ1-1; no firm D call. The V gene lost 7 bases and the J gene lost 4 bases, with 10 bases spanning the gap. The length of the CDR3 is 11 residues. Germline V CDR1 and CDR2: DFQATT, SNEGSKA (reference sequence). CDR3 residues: CSVSPGTEAFF. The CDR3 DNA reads TGCAGTGTCTCCCCGGGCACTGAAGCTTTCTTT.